This T cell receptor (beta chain) originates from a study of T cells after yellow fever vaccination. Ten or more counts support this clonotype. MiXCR, run by TCRdb on the 5' RACE reads, gives a single entry per CDR3 protein. This sample has about 31,000 distinct CDR3 sequences; roughly a tenth occur once, and the top ten carry around 12%. V lost 6 bases to trimming and J lost 2 bases, with 19 bases between them. CDR3 length: 16 amino acids. Germline V CDR1 and CDR2: DFQATT, SNEGSKA (reference sequence). The rearrangement uses TRBV20-1 and TRBJ2-2, with a tentative D call TRBD1 (5 bases). The source is a man aged 18 to 29 who received the YFV17D yellow fever vaccine. Material: PBMCs, either bulk or a sorted T-cell subset (CD4+, CD8+, memory, or dextramer-sorted; not recorded which), obtained around 16 days after the first yellow fever vaccination. The CDR3 DNA reads as TGCAGTGCCCGAGATGGGGCAGCGTTTAACACCGGGGAGCTGTTTTTT. Encoded protein: CSARDGAAFNTGELFF.